Here is one T cell receptor beta chain with its context. The antigen is undetermined. Sequenced by immunoSEQ multiplex PCR; TCRdb stores in-frame clones only, minus some. This sample has a few hundred thousand clones, with around 86% found just once. Between the trimmed V and J ends, which lost 4 bases and 7 bases, there was a span of 10 bases. The CDR3 length is 13 residues. Per the germline V gene, CDR1 is LGHNA and CDR2 is YSLEER. The source of the sample is a study of shared clonotypes between healthy human individuals. Regarding the study as a whole: Sampling included only blood; tissue repertoires likely differ.

This clonotype was obtained from a man aged 18 to 29 in good health. The rearrangement uses TRBV4-3 and TRBJ2-2; the D is unclear. The sequenced sample was memory CD8+ T cells sorted from blood. Subset indicated: CD45RO+ cells pooled with CCR7-negative TemRA cells. CDR3 nucleotide sequence: TGCGCCAGCAGCCTATCGTTTCACGGGGAGCTGTTTTTT. Its translation is CASSLSFHGELFF.